This T cell receptor beta chain was retrieved from a study of OX40 agonist ivuxolimab in advanced cancers. Study-level information: Antecedent anti-PD-1, anti-PD-L1 or anti-CTLA-4 therapy was permissible, with 30% to 50% having received some. Three patients, one with hepatocellular carcinoma and two with cutaneous melanoma, responded partially.

The table lists this clone with a few counts. Method: immunoSEQ multiplex PCR; TCRdb's copy keeps in-frame clones and lacks some. The data contain about 54,000 clones, about 83% of them singletons. The CDR3 is made up of 15 amino acids. The germline CDR1 and CDR2 sequences are SNHLY and FYNNEI. V shed 4 bases, J shed 3 bases, and the junction held 1 base outside the gene matches. The rearrangement uses TRBV2 and TRBJ2-2, with 11 bases that match TRBD1. The sequence derives from an adult with an advanced solid tumor such as melanoma, head and neck, liver or kidney cancer. Sequenced material: CD4+ or CD8+ T cells sorted from blood, taken in a trial of the OX40 agonist ivuxolimab. As DNA, the CDR3 is TGTGCCAGCAGTGGGACAGGGGGCGACACCGGGGAGCTGTTTTTT. Protein product: CASSGTGGDTGELFF.